This TCR beta chain was identified during a study of blood T cell repertoires in COVID-19. Study-wide context: The United States, Italy and Spain were the sources of the acute and convalescent COVID-19 samples. PBMCs, B-cell-depleted T cells, or T cells were the source of the cDNA or gDNA that made up the material.

Original analysis: From reference gene primer amplification, estimates of nucleated cell counts were derived. TCRdb's copy holds only in-frame clones and misses some; the assay was immunoSEQ multiplex PCR. V, J and clone size are those of that table, while D and trimming were read from the DNA. The sample includes about 170,000 clones, around 86% of them seen just once. Material for sequencing was peripheral blood. This TCR derives from an elderly woman in a cohort sampled during active or convalescent COVID-19.

CDR3 in amino acids: CASSTLTGYGYTF. Here the CDR3 DNA reads TGTGCCAGCAGCACTCTGACAGGGTATGGCTACACCTTC. This sequence joins TRBV5-8 and TRBJ1-2; 7 bases line up with TRBD1. Trimming at V came to 4 bases and at J to 5 bases, leaving 5 bases not matched to a gene. The CDR3 spans 13 residues. From germline, CDR1 is SGHTS and CDR2 YDEGEE.